The 28 T cell receptor beta chains presented below share a single source sample, sequenced in a study of blood T cell repertoires in COVID-19. Libraries were prepared by immunoSEQ multiplex PCR; TCRdb keeps only in-frame clonotypes and omits some of them. The data show 150,000 to 200,000 clones, almost 85% seen once. Sequenced sample: PBMCs or T cells enriched from blood (not recorded which). The receptor source for this set is a man aged 50-60 years who had recovered from COVID-19.

V gene TRBV7-2 combines with J gene TRBJ1-2; D possibly corresponds to TRBD1 (5 bases). Between the trimmed V and J ends, which lost 3 bases and 3 bases, there was a span of 11 bases. This CDR3 contains 14 residues. Looked up from germline, CDR1 is SGHTA and CDR2 is FQGNSA. CDR3 in amino acids: CASSLAGTDYGYTF. CDR3 bases: TGTGCCAGCAGCTTGGCCGGGACTGACTATGGCTACACCTTC.

This chain uses TRBV5-1 with TRBJ1-4, with D perhaps matching TRBD1 (5 bases). V was shortened by 3 bases and J by 10 bases, with 13 bases between the two germline ends. The CDR3 loop spans 13 amino acids. Germline V lookup: CDR1 SGHRS, CDR2 YFSETQ. The CDR3 reads CASSSPDGAKLFF. DNA for the CDR3: TGCGCCAGCAGCTCCCCGGATGGGGCAAAACTGTTTTTT.

V gene TRBV5-4 combines with J gene TRBJ2-3; 9 positions agree with TRBD2. Germline CDR1 and CDR2: SGHNT and YYREEE (reference sequence). J gave up 5 bases and V 0 bases, and 7 bases lay outside the gene matches. The CDR3 covers 16 residues. CDR3 in amino acids: CASSLGAGGLIDTQYF. DNA of the CDR3: TGTGCCAGCAGCTTGGGGGCGGGAGGGCTCATAGATACGCAGTATTTT.

The V gene is TRBV7-2, the J gene TRBJ2-3, with 7 bases aligning to TRBD2. CDR3 length: 17 residues. In germline, CDR1 is SGHTA, CDR2 FQGNSA. Germline trimming cut 1 base from V and 2 bases from J; bases unmatched to any gene: 9. CDR3 in DNA: TGTGCCAGCAGCTTAGATTCTAGCGGACTTTACACAGATACGCAGTATTTT. As protein: CASSLDSSGLYTDTQYF. The variable domain in full, with the rest retrieved from reference TRBV7-2 and TRBJ2-3, is GAGVSQSPSNKVTEKGKDVELRCDPISGHTALYWYRQSLGQGLEFLIYFQGNSAPDKSGLPSDRFSAERTGGSVSTLTIQRTQQEDSAVYLCASSLDSSGLYTDTQYFGPGTRLTVL.

The chain combines TRBV10-3 with TRBJ2-5; D is perhaps TRBD2 (7 bases). V was shortened by 10 bases and J by 5 bases, with 14 bases between the two germline ends. The CDR3 runs 12 residues. Germline CDR1 ENHRY, CDR2 SYGVKD. CDR3 in DNA: TGTGCCACTCGTAGGGGGGGCGAGACCCAGTACTTC. It is translated as CATRRGGETQYF.

The J gene is TRBJ2-7, the V gene TRBV10-3; 11 bases map to TRBD2. The CDR3 runs to 17 residues. Germline V gene sequence: CDR1 ENHRY, CDR2 SYGVKD. Trimming removed 6 bases from V and 6 bases from J; junction bases left unmatched: 16. The CDR3 region is CAIRGLADSSKGGEQYF. The CDR3 bases are TGTGCCATCAGGGGACTAGCGGACTCTTCGAAGGGTGGCGAGCAGTACTTC.

The V gene is TRBV6-5, the J gene TRBJ1-1; the match to TRBD1 covers 7 bases. Trimming took 6 bases from V and 4 from J; bases not matched to a gene: 8. The length of the CDR3 is 14 residues. Germline V gene lookup returns CDR1 MNHEY and CDR2 SVGAGI. The CDR3 spells CASSRQGQGTEAFF. In DNA, the CDR3 is TGTGCCAGCAGCAGACAGGGCCAGGGCACTGAAGCTTTCTTT.

The V call is TRBV27, the J call TRBJ1-1, with a tentative D call TRBD1 (5 bases). The CDR3 is 14 residues long. Germline V gives CDR1 MNHEY, CDR2 SMNVEV (reference sequence). V lost 5 bases and J 0 bases, leaving 10 bases between the germline ends. The CDR3 nucleotides read TGTGCCAGCAGTCGTGACAGCATGAACACTGAAGCTTTCTTT. Protein: CASSRDSMNTEAFF.

J is TRBJ1-2 and V is TRBV11-2, with 7 bases lining up with TRBD1. Trimming cost V 3 bases and J 4 bases; bases outside gene matches: 2. In germline, CDR1 is SGHAT, CDR2 FQNNGV. The CDR3 is made up of 13 amino acids. CDR3 residues: CASSFGTAYGYTF. The CDR3 DNA follows: TGTGCCAGCAGCTTCGGGACAGCCTATGGCTACACCTTC.

The chain couples TRBV7-2 to TRBJ2-1; tentative D call: TRBD2 (5 bases). The CDR3 consists of 15 residues. V lost 1 base and J lost 6, with 13 bases in between. Germline V gene lookup returns CDR1 SGHTA and CDR2 FQGNSA. The CDR3 sequence: CASSLGGFRGNEQFF. The CDR3 DNA reads TGTGCCAGCAGCTTAGGGGGTTTCCGGGGCAATGAGCAGTTCTTC.

The chain has TRBV6-4 and TRBJ2-1; the match to TRBD2 covers 10 bases. Germline V gene lookup returns CDR1 MRHNA and CDR2 SNTAGT. V shed 4 bases and J 6 bases; nucleotides not matched to a gene: 6. CDR3 size: 15 residues. The CDR3 coding sequence is TGTGCCAGCAGTGTGGAACTAGCGGGGATCAATGAGCAGTTCTTC. Encoded protein: CASSVELAGINEQFF.

The chain uses TRBV7-9 and TRBJ2-5; 8 bases match TRBD1. Germline loops: CDR1 SEHNR, CDR2 FQNEAQ (reference sequence). This CDR3 region has 14 residues. V lost 5 bases, J lost 5 bases, and 7 bases stayed unmatched. The CDR3 DNA reads TGTGCCAGCAGCATTGGACAGGGCACCGAGACCCAGTACTTC. Translation: CASSIGQGTETQYF.

The count of this clone is one. This chain joins TRBV28 and TRBJ2-5; 7 bases fit TRBD1. CDR1 MDHEN and CDR2 SYDVKM come from the germline V gene. The length of the CDR3 is 15 residues. The V segment lost 6 bases and the J segment 4 bases; nucleotides outside the gene matches: 11. CDR3 sequence: CASRSYRQGGETQYF. CDR3 DNA sequence: TGTGCCAGCAGAAGTTACCGACAGGGTGGAGAGACCCAGTACTTC.

The chain recombines TRBV3-1 (or the pseudogene TRBV3-2) with TRBJ2-1; 9 bases are a match to TRBD1. The CDR3 sequence is 17 residues long. Trimming at V came to 0 bases and at J to 6 bases, leaving 9 bases not matched to a gene. Germline assignment: CDR1 LGHDT and CDR2 YNNKEL (reference sequence). As DNA, the CDR3 is TGTGCCAGCAGCCAAGATAGGGGACAGGGATCGGTCAATGAGCAGTTCTTC. It yields the protein CASSQDRGQGSVNEQFF.

The chain carries TRBV21-1 and TRBJ2-7; TRBD1 is the table's D call and was not checked against the DNA. TRBV21-1 is designated a pseudogene. The CDR3 covers 15 residues. The CDR3 reads CASSKLPSSPYEQYF. CDR3 nucleotides: TGTGCCAGCAGCAAACTTCCCAGTTCGCCCTACGAGCAGTACTTC.

The chain combines TRBV18 with TRBJ2-6; D ambiguous. The ends were cut back, 3 bases at V and 0 bases at J, with 12 bases in the middle. Germline V gene data show CDR1 as KGHSH and CDR2 as LQKENI. This CDR3 region has 17 residues. CDR3 nucleotides: TGTGCCAGCTCACCGGAGCTCTTCAGCTCTGGGGCCAACGTCCTGACTTTC. Its protein product is CASSPELFSSGANVLTF.

The table lists this clone with a few counts. This chain uses TRBV18 with TRBJ1-4, with 7 bases fitting TRBD1. There are 15 residues in the CDR3. Germline assignment: CDR1 KGHSH and CDR2 LQKENI. V lost 6 bases to trimming and J lost 6 bases; unmatched junction nucleotides: 10. CDR3 sequence: CASSPPGTAYEKLFF. As DNA, the CDR3 is TGTGCCAGCTCTCCGCCCGGGACAGCTTATGAAAAACTGTTTTTT.

This sequence joins TRBV4-1 and TRBJ2-3; 9 bases fit TRBD2. After removal of 1 base from V and 0 bases from J, the junction contained 2 bases not matched to a gene. Germline V gene lookup returns CDR1 MGHRA and CDR2 YSYEKL. The CDR3 spans 16 residues. The CDR3 is CASSQVLAGSTDTQYF. CDR3 DNA: TGCGCCAGCAGCCAAGTCCTAGCGGGGAGCACAGATACGCAGTATTTT.

This chain joins TRBV24-1 and TRBJ1-5; 8 nucleotides agree with TRBD1. V was clipped by 4 bases and J by 3 bases; unmatched bases: 7. The CDR3 is made up of 16 amino acids. Germline CDR1 is KGHDR and CDR2 is SFDVKD. DNA for the CDR3: TGTGCCACCAGTGACTACCGGACAGGGTTCAATCAGCCCCAGCATTTT. This sequence encodes CATSDYRTGFNQPQHF.

The J gene is TRBJ2-1, the V gene TRBV5-1; TRBD2 aligns across 13 bases. Per germline, CDR1 SGHRS and CDR2 YFSETQ. V shed 1 base and J 7 bases; nucleotides not matched to a gene: 5. This CDR3 comprises 16 residues. The CDR3 DNA reads TGCGCCAGCAGCTTGTTGGGACTAGCGGGGTTAAATGAGCAGTTCTTC. It codes for CASSLLGLAGLNEQFF.

V gene TRBV19 combines with J gene TRBJ1-5, with TRBD1 matching 7 bases. CDR1 LNHDA and CDR2 SQIVND come from the germline V gene (reference sequence). The ends lost 5 bases at V and 4 bases at J; junction bases unmatched: 8. CDR3 size: 15 residues. The CDR3 DNA sequence: TGTGCCAGTAGTGCCCGACAGGGTGGGAATCAGCCCCAGCATTTT. This codes for CASSARQGGNQPQHF.

V usage is TRBV6-5 and J usage is TRBJ1-5, with D uncertain. This CDR3 has 14 residues. The V gene's germline CDR1 is MNHEY and CDR2 SVGAGI. V was cut by 7 bases and J by 0 bases, with 10 bases left in between. CDR3 bases: TGTGCCAGCAAAGGCGGGTATAGCAATCAGCCCCAGCATTTT. Encoded protein: CASKGGYSNQPQHF.

Only one count was recorded for this clone. The rearrangement uses TRBV5-8 and TRBJ2-7; TRBD2 agrees at 7 bases. Germline assignment: CDR1 SGHTS and CDR2 YDEGEE. Trimming took 0 bases from V and 8 from J; bases not matched to a gene: 8. The CDR3 extends over 14 amino acids. Written as DNA, the CDR3 is TGTGCCAGCAGCTTGGGAGGGAGGGGAACTCAGCAGTACTTC. Its translation: CASSLGGRGTQQYF.

The chain links TRBV7-3 to TRBJ2-6; perhaps TRBD2 as D (7 bases). Germline V gene data show CDR1 as SGHTA and CDR2 as FQGTGA. V lost 5 bases and J lost 0, with 20 bases in between. This CDR3 contains 19 residues. The DNA of the CDR3 is TGTGCCAGCAGCCGAGACCCGGGGGGCGCCGGCTCTGGGGCCAACGTCCTGACTTTC. Encoded protein: CASSRDPGGAGSGANVLTF.

V and J are TRBV7-3 and TRBJ1-1, with a possible D match to TRBD1 (5 bases). CDR1 and CDR2 (germline): SGHTA, FQGTGA. This CDR3 spans 16 amino acids. Trimming pared 5 bases from V and 4 bases from J, leaving 20 bases between. The CDR3 loop is CASSLQEFGIGTEAFF. As DNA, the CDR3 is TGTGCCAGCAGCCTACAGGAATTCGGAATAGGCACTGAAGCTTTCTTT.

CDR3 nucleotide sequence: TGTGCCAGCAGCCAATCTGGTCCGGGCTACGAGCAGTACTTC. Residues: CASSQSGPGYEQYF. This sequence joins TRBV3-1 (or the pseudogene TRBV3-2) and TRBJ2-7; D call uncertain. Per germline, CDR1 LGHDT and CDR2 YNNKEL (reference sequence). Deletions cut 2 bases from V and 3 bases from J, with 11 bases between. There are 14 residues in the CDR3.

The V and J genes are TRBV20-1 and TRBJ2-3; D might be TRBD2 (6 bases). This CDR3 spans 14 amino acids. V was trimmed by 3 bases and J by 5 bases, leaving 15 bases between them. Looked up from germline, CDR1 is DFQATT and CDR2 is SNEGSKA (reference sequence). The CDR3 loop is CSASLGRGLDTQYF. The DNA for the CDR3 is TGCAGTGCTAGTCTCGGGAGAGGGTTAGATACGCAGTATTTT.

The chain combines TRBV6-1 with TRBJ2-5, with D perhaps matching TRBD1 (5 bases). Germline V gives CDR1 MNHNS, CDR2 SASEGT. This CDR3 comprises 12 residues. Trimming took off 3 bases at V and 5 bases at J, with 7 bases between the two ends. CDR3 nucleotides: TGTGCCAGCAGTGAGGGGCGCGAGACCCAGTACTTC. This sequence encodes CASSEGRETQYF.